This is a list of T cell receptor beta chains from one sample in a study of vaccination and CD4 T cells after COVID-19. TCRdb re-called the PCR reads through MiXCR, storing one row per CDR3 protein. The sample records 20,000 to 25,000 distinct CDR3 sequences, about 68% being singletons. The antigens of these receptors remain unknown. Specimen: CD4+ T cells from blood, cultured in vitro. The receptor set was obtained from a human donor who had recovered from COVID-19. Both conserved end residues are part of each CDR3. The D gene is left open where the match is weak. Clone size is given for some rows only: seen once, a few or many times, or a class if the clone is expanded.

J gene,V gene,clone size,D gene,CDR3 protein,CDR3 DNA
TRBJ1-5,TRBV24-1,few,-,CATSDRQFSQPQHF,TGTGCCACCAGTGATCGACAGTTTTCCCAGCCCCAGCATTTT
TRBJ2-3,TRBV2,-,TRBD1,CASHRGSGTDTQYF,TGTGCCAGCCACAGGGGGTCCGGGACGGATACGCAGTATTTT
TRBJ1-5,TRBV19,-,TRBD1,CASSIGQDRGLLQPQHF,TGTGCCAGTAGTATAGGGCAAGACAGGGGACTACTTCAGCCCCAGCATTTT
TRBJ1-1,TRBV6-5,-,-,CASSYRGGQAFF,TGTGCCAGCAGTTACCGGGGGGGACAAGCTTTCTTT
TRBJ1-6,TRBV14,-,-,CASSQDGRGNSPLHF,TGTGCCAGCAGCCAAGATGGCAGGGGAAATTCACCCCTCCACTTT
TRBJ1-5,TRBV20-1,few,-,CSRWWPARGIQPQHF,TGCAGTAGATGGTGGCCAGCCAGGGGCATTCAGCCCCAGCATTTT
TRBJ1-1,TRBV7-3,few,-,CASSLEKGVEAFF,TGTGCCAGCAGCTTAGAGAAGGGAGTTGAAGCTTTCTTT
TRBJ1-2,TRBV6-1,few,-,CASSQAAEYGYTF,TGTGCCAGCAGCCAGGCGGCGGAGTATGGCTACACCTTC
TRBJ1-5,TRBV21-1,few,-,CASSKTGGDQPQHF,TGTGCCAGCAGCAAAACAGGGGGCGATCAGCCCCAGCATTTT
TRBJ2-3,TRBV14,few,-,CASSWTTSTDTQYF,TGTGCCAGCAGCTGGACAACTTCCACAGATACGCAGTATTTT
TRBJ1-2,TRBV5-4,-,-,CASSFGNPSFGYTF,TGTGCCAGCAGCTTCGGCAACCCTTCTTTTGGCTACACCTTC
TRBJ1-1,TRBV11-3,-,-,CASSFGGHPEAFF,TGTGCCAGCAGCTTCGGGGGGCATCCTGAAGCTTTCTTT
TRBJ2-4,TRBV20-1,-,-,CSARAPGLAKNIQYF,TGCAGTGCTAGAGCCCCGGGGCTGGCCAAAAACATTCAGTACTTC
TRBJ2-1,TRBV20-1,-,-,CSVYRGGLVGNEQFF,TGCAGTGTGTACAGGGGGGGACTAGTAGGCAATGAGCAGTTCTTC
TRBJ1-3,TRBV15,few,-,CATSREGTLSSGNTIYF,TGTGCCACCAGCAGAGAAGGGACACTTTCCTCTGGAAACACCATATATTTT
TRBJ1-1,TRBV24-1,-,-,CAPEGYTEAFF,TGTGCCCCGGAGGGGTACACTGAAGCTTTCTTT
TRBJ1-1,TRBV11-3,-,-,CASRGYRPTEAFF,TGTGCCAGCAGGGGCTACAGACCCACTGAAGCTTTCTTT
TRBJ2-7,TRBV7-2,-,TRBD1,CATRRTGSFKQYF,TGTGCCACCCGGCGGACAGGGTCTTTTAAGCAGTACTTC
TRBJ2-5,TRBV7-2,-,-,CASSLGSGAYGTQYF,TGTGCCAGCAGCTTAGGTTCGGGGGCCTACGGGACCCAGTACTTC
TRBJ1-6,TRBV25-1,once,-,CASSPQGESPLHF,TGTGCCAGCAGCCCACAGGGCGAATCACCCCTCCACTTT
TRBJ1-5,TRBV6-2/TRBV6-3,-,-,CASTNGDGNLNQPQHF,TGTGCCAGCACCAACGGGGACGGGAACCTCAATCAGCCCCAGCATTTT
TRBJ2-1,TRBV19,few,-,CASSPGRPDGWVYNEQFF,TGTGCCAGTAGTCCCGGCCGCCCGGACGGGTGGGTTTACAATGAGCAGTTCTTC
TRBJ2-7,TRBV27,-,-,CASSLWGAQGYEQYF,TGTGCCAGCAGTTTATGGGGGGCGCAGGGCTACGAGCAGTACTTC
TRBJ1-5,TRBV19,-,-,CASTLQLNQPQHF,TGTGCCAGTACTCTGCAGCTTAATCAGCCCCAGCATTTT
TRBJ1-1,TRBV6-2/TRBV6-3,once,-,CASSFSQLRMNTEAFF,TGTGCCAGCAGCTTCAGTCAACTTAGGATGAACACTGAAGCTTTCTTT
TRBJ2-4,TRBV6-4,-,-,CASSSEEKNIQYF,TGTGCCAGCAGTTCGGAGGAGAAAAACATTCAGTACTTC
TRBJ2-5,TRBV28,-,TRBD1,CASSSTKGANQETQYF,TGTGCCAGCAGTTCAACGAAGGGGGCGAACCAAGAGACCCAGTACTTC
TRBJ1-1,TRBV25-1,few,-,CASSGNRVNTEAFF,TGTGCCAGCAGTGGGAACAGGGTGAACACTGAAGCTTTCTTT
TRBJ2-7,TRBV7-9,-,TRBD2,CASSLGSGTSAGEQYF,TGTGCCAGCAGCTTAGGGTCCGGGACTAGCGCGGGCGAGCAGTACTTC
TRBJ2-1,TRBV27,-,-,CASSPLKGAYNEQFF,TGTGCCAGCAGTCCGCTAAAGGGGGCCTACAATGAGCAGTTCTTC
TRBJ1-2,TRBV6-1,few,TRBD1,CASRRDRDYGYTF,TGTGCCAGCCGCCGGGACAGGGACTATGGCTACACCTTC